This TCR beta chain was captured by sequencing in a study of cytomegalovirus exposure and HLA in healthy donors. Study results and caveats: Most CMV-associated TCR beta chains were later found to appear HLA-restricted. Through in vitro validation, three CMV-associated chains were shown to be specific for CMV antigens.

Donors counted as nominally healthy when sampled, yet unrecorded immune exposures were likely. Use of 60 Vbeta and 13 Jbeta primers characterized the PCR. Assay used: immunoSEQ multiplex PCR; TCRdb lists only in-frame clones, some missing. The profile shows about 200,000 clones, approximately 79% of them singletons. The CDR3 extends over 14 amino acids. Germline trimming cut 4 bases from V and 4 bases from J; bases unmatched to any gene: 8. The germline V gene has CDR1 SGHRS and CDR2 YFSETQ. In regard to this clone: What it binds is unknown.

The sequenced sample was PBMCs. This TCR came from a man aged 45 to 65 in good health and CMV-seronegative. The chain joins TRBV5-1 to TRBJ2-7; the match to TRBD1 covers 7 bases. DNA of the CDR3: TGCGCCAGCAGCCCACGGACAGGAAGGTACGAGCAGTACTTC. Encoded protein: CASSPRTGRYEQYF.